Below are 26 T cell receptor beta chains sequenced from a single sample in a study of CD8 T cells in Susac syndrome. Random hexamers were used to reverse transcribe the RNA input (roughly 0.5 to 1 ug). TCRdb analysed the immunoSEQ multiplex PCR reads with MiXCR anew, one entry per CDR3 protein. The profile shows some 150,000 distinct CDR3 sequences, around 95% of them singletons. The specimen sequenced was CD8+ T cells from PBMCs. Receptors were obtained from a human donor with multiple sclerosis.

The V and J genes are TRBV9 and TRBJ1-3; 9 bases agree with TRBD1. Germline trimming cut 4 bases from V and 4 bases from J; bases unmatched to any gene: 3. This CDR3 comprises 14 residues. Germline assignment: CDR1 SGDLS and CDR2 YYNGEE. CDR3 region: CASSPGTGGNTIYF. DNA of the CDR3: TGTGCCAGCAGCCCCGGGACAGGGGGAAACACCATATATTTT.

The chain carries TRBV15 and TRBJ2-3; no clear D gene. Trimming took off 5 bases at V and 2 bases at J, with 17 bases between the two ends. This CDR3 comprises 16 residues. The V gene's germline CDR1 is LNHNV and CDR2 YYDKDF (reference sequence). CDR3 in DNA: TGTGCCACCAGCTCACCGAACCGGCTGACCACAGATACGCAGTATTTT. It translates to CATSSPNRLTTDTQYF. The complete variable domain, with remaining parts taken from reference TRBV15 and TRBJ2-3, reads DAMVIQNPRYQVTQFGKPVTLSCSQTLNHNVMYWYQQKSSQAPKLLFHYYDKDFNNEADTPDNFQSRRPNTSFCFLDIRSPGLGDTAMYLCATSSPNRLTTDTQYFGPGTRLTVL.

The chain recombines TRBV20-1 with TRBJ2-7; 9 bases fit TRBD2. V shed 0 bases and J 2 bases; nucleotides not matched to a gene: 5. Germline loops: CDR1 DFQATT, CDR2 SNEGSKA (reference sequence). CDR3 length: 15 amino acids. CDR3: CSARDSGGSTYEQYV. Here the CDR3 DNA reads TGCAGTGCTAGAGATAGCGGGGGAAGCACCTACGAGCAGTACGTC.

CDR3 nucleotides: TGTGCCAGCAGCTGGAGCGGGACCGAGGGGCAGTATTTT. Translated, it gives CASSWSGTEGQYF. The chain recombines TRBV7-6 with TRBJ2-3; TRBD2 agrees at 7 bases. J gave up 11 bases and V 4 bases, and 9 bases lay outside the gene matches. This CDR3 region has 13 residues. Per the germline V gene, CDR1 is SGHVS and CDR2 is FNYEAQ.

The V and J genes are TRBV9 and TRBJ2-3; 7 bases are a match to TRBD2. The germline CDR1 and CDR2 sequences are SGDLS and YYNGEE. The junction had 5 bases not matched to a gene; V was cut back by 0 bases and J by 1 base. CDR3 size: 16 residues. CDR3 DNA sequence: TGTGCCAGCAGCGTAGTGGGAGGGGCTGGCACAGATACGCAGTATTTT. It codes for CASSVVGGAGTDTQYF.

The gene calls are TRBV3-1 and TRBJ1-1; possible D gene TRBD1, 6 bases. Germline-derived CDR1 and CDR2 are LGHDT and YNNKEL (reference sequence). V lost 4 bases and J 3 bases, leaving 18 bases between the germline ends. The CDR3 covers 16 residues. CDR3 protein: CASSPSRGEGDTEAFF. For the CDR3, the DNA is TGTGCCAGCAGCCCCTCGCGAGGGGAGGGGGACACTGAAGCTTTCTTT.

This rearrangement joins TRBV20-1 to TRBJ2-3, with D perhaps TRBD1 (6 bases). There are 13 residues in the CDR3. V dropped 8 bases and J dropped 7 bases, with 19 bases sitting between them. Germline V gene sequence: CDR1 DFQATT, CDR2 SNEGSKA (reference sequence). The CDR3 is CSKRTEDAYTQYF. The CDR3 region has the DNA TGCAGTAAAAGGACAGAGGACGCTTATACGCAGTATTTT.

V gene TRBV29-1 combines with J gene TRBJ2-3, with a possible D match to TRBD1 (6 bases). Germline loops: CDR1 SQVTM, CDR2 ANQGSEA. The CDR3 sequence is 14 residues long. V lost 3 bases, J lost 2 bases, and 12 bases lay in between. DNA for the CDR3: TGCAGCGTTGAGGGGACAACCCTCACAGATACGCAGTATTTT. This codes for CSVEGTTLTDTQYF.

The rearrangement uses TRBV21-1 and TRBJ2-7; whether TRBD1, the table's D call, matches the DNA was not checked. TRBV21-1 corresponds to a pseudogene. The CDR3 consists of 15 residues. CDR3 residues: CASSKAPGQGNEQYF. DNA of the CDR3: TGTGCCAGCAGCAAAGCGCCGGGACAGGGGAACGAGCAGTACTTC.

The chain combines TRBV9 with TRBJ2-5; 11 bases map to TRBD2. The CDR3 totals 16 residues. CDR1 is SGDLS and CDR2 is YYNGEE in the germline V gene. After removal of 3 bases from V and 1 base from J, the junction contained 5 bases not matched to a gene. CDR3 protein: CASSAGTSGIQETQYF. The CDR3 DNA sequence: TGTGCCAGCAGCGCGGGGACTAGCGGAATCCAAGAGACCCAGTACTTC. Looking up the rest from reference TRBV9 and TRBJ2-5 gives the full variable domain: DSGVTQTPKHLITATGQRVTLRCSPRSGDLSVYWYQQSLDQGLQFLIQYYNGEERAKGNILERFSAQQFPDLHSELNLSSLELGDSALYFCASSAGTSGIQETQYFGPGTRLLVL.

This clonotype has just a few counts. The V call is TRBV9, the J call TRBJ1-1; 7 bases match TRBD1. The CDR3 runs 14 residues. Germline CDR1 is SGDLS and CDR2 is YYNGEE. With V trimmed by 5 bases and J by 4 bases, 8 bases remained unmatched. The CDR3 nucleotides are TGTGCCAGCAGTAAACAGGGGAGCGGCACTGAAGCTTTCTTT. Amino acid sequence: CASSKQGSGTEAFF. The full variable domain, its missing parts supplied by reference TRBV9 and TRBJ1-1, is DSGVTQTPKHLITATGQRVTLRCSPRSGDLSVYWYQQSLDQGLQFLIQYYNGEERAKGNILERFSAQQFPDLHSELNLSSLELGDSALYFCASSKQGSGTEAFFGQGTRLTVV.

This chain connects TRBV4-2 to TRBJ1-2; TRBD1 agrees at 10 bases. CDR1 and CDR2 (germline): LGHNA, YNFKEQ. The CDR3 spans 16 residues. The trim removed 4 bases at V and 3 bases at J, leaving 8 bases unmatched. CDR3 sequence (DNA): TGTGCCAGCAGCCGCCCAGGGACAGGGGTTGACTATGGCTACACCTTC. Its translation is CASSRPGTGVDYGYTF.

This chain connects TRBV21-1 to TRBJ2-2; the table's D call, TRBD1, has no DNA check behind it. TRBV21-1 is flagged as a pseudogene. The CDR3 consists of 14 residues. The CDR3 region is CASGGRGHDGELFF. The CDR3 nucleotides read TGTGCCAGCGGAGGCAGGGGGCATGACGGGGAGCTGTTTTTT.

In its sample, this clonotype was seen a few times. This chain uses TRBV29-1 with TRBJ1-2; 9 nucleotides agree with TRBD1. The V gene end was trimmed by 6 bases and the J gene end by 1 base; junction bases not matched to a gene: 12. Germline V gives CDR1 SQVTM, CDR2 ANQGSEA. The CDR3 length is 16 residues. The CDR3 here is CSVYGRDRDFNYGYTF. The CDR3 DNA sequence: TGCAGCGTGTACGGCCGGGACAGGGACTTTAACTATGGCTACACCTTC.

The V call is TRBV4-1, the J call TRBJ2-6, with unresolved D. The CDR3 covers 14 residues. V was shortened by 1 base and J by 9 bases, with 10 bases between the two germline ends. Germline V gene data show CDR1 as MGHRA and CDR2 as YSYEKL. As DNA, the CDR3 is TGCGCCAGCAGCCAAGGGTGGGCTGTCAACGTCCTGACTTTC. Protein sequence: CASSQGWAVNVLTF.

The genes are TRBV9 and TRBJ2-7; perhaps TRBD1 as D (6 bases). There are 13 residues in the CDR3. Per the germline V gene, CDR1 is SGDLS and CDR2 is YYNGEE. V lost 4 bases and J 7 bases, leaving 15 bases between the germline ends. In DNA form, the CDR3 reads TGTGCCAGCAGCCCCCACAGGGAGAGAGAGCAGTACTTC. It specifies CASSPHREREQYF. The full variable domain, its missing parts supplied by reference TRBV9 and TRBJ2-7, is DSGVTQTPKHLITATGQRVTLRCSPRSGDLSVYWYQQSLDQGLQFLIQYYNGEERAKGNILERFSAQQFPDLHSELNLSSLELGDSALYFCASSPHREREQYFGPGTRLTVT.

DNA of the CDR3: TGTGCCAGTAGTATGACTAGCGGGGGTTCCTACAATGAGCAGTTCTTC. It yields the protein CASSMTSGGSYNEQFF. The J gene is TRBJ2-1, the V gene TRBV19; 12 nucleotides align to TRBD2. The CDR3 runs to 16 residues. CDR1 LNHDA and CDR2 SQIVND come from the germline V gene (reference sequence). J gave up 1 base and V 3 bases, and 1 base lay outside the gene matches. Full variable domain (rest looked up from reference TRBV19 and TRBJ2-1): DGGITQSPKYLFRKEGQNVTLSCEQNLNHDAMYWYRQDPGQGLRLIYYSQIVNDFQKGDIAEGYSVSREKKESFPLTVTSAQKNPTAFYLCASSMTSGGSYNEQFFGPGTRLTVL.

The chain carries TRBV11-2 and TRBJ2-3, with TRBD1 identical over 7 bases. Unmatched junction bases numbered 7, after V lost 3 bases and J lost 4 bases. The CDR3 runs to 15 residues. Germline V lookup: CDR1 SGHAT, CDR2 FQNNGV. In DNA, the CDR3 is TGTGCCAGCAGCTTCGGACAGGATGGGGCAGATACGCAGTATTTT. This codes for CASSFGQDGADTQYF.

This chain connects TRBV11-1 to TRBJ2-7; tentative D call: TRBD2 (5 bases). From germline, CDR1 is SGHAT and CDR2 FQDESV (reference sequence). The CDR3 is 15 amino acids. The ends were cut back, 3 bases at V and 6 bases at J, with 18 bases in the middle. In nucleotides, the CDR3 is TGTGCCAGCAGCTTGCCGATGACGGAGGTCGGCGAGCAGTACGTC. Residues: CASSLPMTEVGEQYV.

The chain recombines TRBV5-1 with TRBJ1-1; 8 positions match TRBD1. The junction had 3 bases not matched to a gene; V was cut back by 2 bases and J by 3 bases. In germline, CDR1 is SGHRS, CDR2 YFSETQ. The CDR3 consists of 14 residues. The CDR3 loop reads CASSFTGGDTEAFF. Written as DNA, the CDR3 is TGCGCCAGCAGCTTCACAGGGGGAGACACTGAAGCTTTCTTT.

The rearrangement uses TRBV20-1 and TRBJ2-5; 7 positions match TRBD2. Unmatched junction bases numbered 5, after V lost 2 bases and J lost 2 bases. The CDR3 contains 14 residues. Germline values: CDR1 DFQATT, CDR2 SNEGSKA (reference sequence). CDR3 nucleotides: TGCAGTGCTAGATCGACTAGCCCACAAGAGACCCAGTACTTC. It yields the protein CSARSTSPQETQYF.

J is TRBJ1-5 and V is TRBV6-1; D perhaps matches TRBD1 (5 bases). Trimming pared 6 bases from V and 2 bases from J, leaving 17 bases between. The CDR3 is made up of 16 amino acids. The V gene's germline CDR1 is MNHNS and CDR2 SASEGT. The CDR3 DNA reads TGTGCCAGCAGAGCCCCGACCCAGGGTGGCAATCAGCCCCAGCATTTT. As protein: CASRAPTQGGNQPQHF.

The chain couples TRBV5-1 to TRBJ2-5; TRBD1 is a possible D gene (5 bases). Trimming cost V 1 base and J 2 bases, with 9 bases left between them. The CDR3 spans 14 residues. The germline CDR1 and CDR2 sequences are SGHRS and YFSETQ. The CDR3 protein is CASSLSGLQETQYF. CDR3 nucleotide sequence: TGCGCCAGCAGCTTGTCAGGGTTACAAGAGACCCAGTACTTC.

The rearrangement links TRBV5-6 to TRBJ2-7; D may be TRBD1 (6 bases). CDR3 length: 13 amino acids. Trimming removed 6 bases from V and 6 bases from J, with 16 bases in between. CDR1 SGHDT and CDR2 YYEEEE come from the germline V gene. In DNA form, the CDR3 reads TGTGCCAGCACGGCCGGGACACCCCTCGAGCAGTACTTC. This encodes CASTAGTPLEQYF. Variable domain in full (rest from reference TRBV5-6 and TRBJ2-7): DAGVTQSPTHLIKTRGQQVTLRCSPKSGHDTVSWYQQALGQGPQFIFQYYEEEERQRGNFPDRFSGHQFPNYSSELNVNALLLGDSALYLCASTAGTPLEQYFGPGTRLTVT.

The J gene is TRBJ2-3, the V gene TRBV20-1; TRBD2 matches at 8 bases. Germline CDR1 and CDR2: DFQATT and SNEGSKA (reference sequence). With 5 bases clipped from V and 7 bases from J, the junction kept 11 bases outside the gene matches. The CDR3 sequence is 14 residues long. The CDR3 DNA sequence: TGCAGTGCTCCGTTGCGGGGGGAGTCGCATACGCAGTATTTT. This encodes CSAPLRGESHTQYF.

The chain uses TRBV7-3 and TRBJ2-2, with 7 bases lining up with TRBD1. V shed 4 bases, J shed 4 bases, and the junction held 6 bases outside the gene matches. The V gene's germline CDR1 is SGHTA and CDR2 FQGTGA. CDR3 length equals 15 residues. In nucleotides, the CDR3 is TGTGCCAGCAGCTCCAACGACAGGGCCACCGGGGAGCTGTTTTTT. This encodes CASSSNDRATGELFF.